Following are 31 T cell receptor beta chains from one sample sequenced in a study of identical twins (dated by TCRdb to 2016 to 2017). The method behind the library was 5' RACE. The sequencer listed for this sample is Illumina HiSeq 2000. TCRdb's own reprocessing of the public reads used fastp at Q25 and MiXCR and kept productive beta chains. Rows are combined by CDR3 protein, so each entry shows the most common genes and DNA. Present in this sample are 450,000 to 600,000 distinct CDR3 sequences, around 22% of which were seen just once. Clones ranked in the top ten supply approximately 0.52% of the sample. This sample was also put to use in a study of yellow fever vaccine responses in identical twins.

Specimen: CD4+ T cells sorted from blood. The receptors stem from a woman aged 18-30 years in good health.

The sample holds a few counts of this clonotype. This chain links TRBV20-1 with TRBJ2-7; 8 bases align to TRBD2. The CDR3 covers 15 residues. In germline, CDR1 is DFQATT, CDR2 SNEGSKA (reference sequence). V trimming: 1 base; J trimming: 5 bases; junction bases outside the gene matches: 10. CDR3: CSARVGTSPLNEQYV. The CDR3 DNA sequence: TGCAGTGCTAGAGTCGGGACTAGTCCTCTTAACGAGCAGTACGTC.

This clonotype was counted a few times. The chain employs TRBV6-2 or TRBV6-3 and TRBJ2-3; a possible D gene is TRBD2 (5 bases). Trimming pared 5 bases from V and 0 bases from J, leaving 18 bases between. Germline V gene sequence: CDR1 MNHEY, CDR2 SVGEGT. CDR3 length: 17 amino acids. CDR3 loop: CASSPPRETSSTDTQYF. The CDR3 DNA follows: TGTGCCAGCAGTCCCCCCCGGGAAACGTCTAGCACAGATACGCAGTATTTT.

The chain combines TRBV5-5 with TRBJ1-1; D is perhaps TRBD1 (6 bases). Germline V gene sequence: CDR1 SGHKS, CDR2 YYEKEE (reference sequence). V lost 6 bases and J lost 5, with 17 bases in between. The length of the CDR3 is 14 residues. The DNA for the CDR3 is TGTGCCAGCACCCCAAGGCAGGGGTGGACTGAAGCTTTCTTT. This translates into CASTPRQGWTEAFF.

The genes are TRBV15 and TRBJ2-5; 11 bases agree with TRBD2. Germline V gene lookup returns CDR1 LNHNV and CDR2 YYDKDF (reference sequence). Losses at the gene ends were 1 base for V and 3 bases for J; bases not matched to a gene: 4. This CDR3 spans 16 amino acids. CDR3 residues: CATSRGYSGGEETQYF. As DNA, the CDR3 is TGTGCCACCAGCAGAGGTTATAGCGGGGGGGAAGAGACCCAGTACTTC.

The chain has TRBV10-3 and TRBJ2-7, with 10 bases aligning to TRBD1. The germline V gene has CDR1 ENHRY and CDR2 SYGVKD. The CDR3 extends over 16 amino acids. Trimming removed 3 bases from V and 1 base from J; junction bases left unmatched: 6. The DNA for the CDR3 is TGTGCCATCAGTGATATATGGGACAGGGGATCCTACGAGCAGTACTTC. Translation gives CAISDIWDRGSYEQYF.

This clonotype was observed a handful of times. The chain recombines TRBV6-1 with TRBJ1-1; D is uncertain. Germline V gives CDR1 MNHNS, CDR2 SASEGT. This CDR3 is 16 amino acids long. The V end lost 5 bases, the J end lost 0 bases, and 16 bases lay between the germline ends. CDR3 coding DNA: TGTGCCAGCAGTCCGAGCGGATGGCGGCTGAACACTGAAGCTTTCTTT. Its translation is CASSPSGWRLNTEAFF.

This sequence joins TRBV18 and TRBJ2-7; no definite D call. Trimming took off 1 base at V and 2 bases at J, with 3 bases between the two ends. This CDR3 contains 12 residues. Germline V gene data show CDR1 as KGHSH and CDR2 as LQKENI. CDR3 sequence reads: CASSPQTYEQYF. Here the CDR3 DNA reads TGTGCCAGCTCACCACAGACCTACGAGCAGTACTTC.

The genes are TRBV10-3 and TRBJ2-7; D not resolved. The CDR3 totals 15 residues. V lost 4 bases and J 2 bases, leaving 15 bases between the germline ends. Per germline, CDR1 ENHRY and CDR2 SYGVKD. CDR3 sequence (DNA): TGTGCCATCAGTGGTAAACCGGAGAAGCCCTACGAGCAGTACGTC. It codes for CAISGKPEKPYEQYV.

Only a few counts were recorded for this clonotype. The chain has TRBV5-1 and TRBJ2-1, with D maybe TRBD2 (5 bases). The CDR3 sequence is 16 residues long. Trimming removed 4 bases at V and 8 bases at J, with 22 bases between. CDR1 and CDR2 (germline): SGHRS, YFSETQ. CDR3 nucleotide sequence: TGCGCCAGCAGCGTCAGACTACGCGAGCATGGGGATGAGCAGTTCTTC. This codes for CASSVRLREHGDEQFF.

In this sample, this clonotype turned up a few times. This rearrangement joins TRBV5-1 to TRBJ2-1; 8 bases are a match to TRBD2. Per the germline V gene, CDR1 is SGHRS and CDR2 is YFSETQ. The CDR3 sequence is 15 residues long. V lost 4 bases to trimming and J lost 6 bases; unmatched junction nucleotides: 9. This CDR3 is CASSREGLGFNEQFF. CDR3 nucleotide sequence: TGCGCCAGCAGCAGGGAGGGACTAGGATTCAATGAGCAGTTCTTC.

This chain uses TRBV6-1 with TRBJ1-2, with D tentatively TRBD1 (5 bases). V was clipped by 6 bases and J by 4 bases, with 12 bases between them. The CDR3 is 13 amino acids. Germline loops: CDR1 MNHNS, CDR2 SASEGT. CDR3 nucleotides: TGTGCCAGCAGGCAGGACCAGGGCTATGGCTACACCTTC. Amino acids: CASRQDQGYGYTF.

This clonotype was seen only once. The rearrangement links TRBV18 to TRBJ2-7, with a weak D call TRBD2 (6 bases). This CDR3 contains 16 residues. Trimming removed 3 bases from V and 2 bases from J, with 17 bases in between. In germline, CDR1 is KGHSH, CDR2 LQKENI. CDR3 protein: CASSPYTEEGPYEQYF. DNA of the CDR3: TGTGCCAGCTCACCTTACACGGAGGAGGGCCCCTACGAGCAGTACTTC. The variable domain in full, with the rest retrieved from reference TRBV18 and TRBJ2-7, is NAGVMQNPRHLVRRRGQEARLRCSPMKGHSHVYWYRQLPEEGLKFMVYLQKENIIDESGMPKERFSAEFPKEGPSILRIQQVVRGDSAAYFCASSPYTEEGPYEQYFGPGTRLTVT.

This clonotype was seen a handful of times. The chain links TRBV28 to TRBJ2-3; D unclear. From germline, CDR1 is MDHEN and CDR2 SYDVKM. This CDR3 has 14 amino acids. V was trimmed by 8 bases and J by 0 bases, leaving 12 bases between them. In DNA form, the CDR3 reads TGTGCCAGCCTACTTGGGGTGAGCACAGATACGCAGTATTTT. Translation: CASLLGVSTDTQYF.

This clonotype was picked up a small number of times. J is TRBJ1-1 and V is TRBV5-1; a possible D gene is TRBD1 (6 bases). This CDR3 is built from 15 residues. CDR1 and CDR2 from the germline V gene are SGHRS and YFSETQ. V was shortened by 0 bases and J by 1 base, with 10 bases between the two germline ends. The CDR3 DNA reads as TGCGCCAGCAGCTTGGGTGGGACAACGAACACTGAAGCTTTCTTT. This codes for CASSLGGTTNTEAFF.

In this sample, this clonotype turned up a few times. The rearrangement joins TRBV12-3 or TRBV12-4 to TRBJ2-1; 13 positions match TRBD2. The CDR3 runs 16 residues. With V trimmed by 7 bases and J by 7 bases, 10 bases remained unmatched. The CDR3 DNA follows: TGTGCCAGCAATATAAATTCGGGACTAGCGGGAAATGAGCAGTTCTTC. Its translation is CASNINSGLAGNEQFF.

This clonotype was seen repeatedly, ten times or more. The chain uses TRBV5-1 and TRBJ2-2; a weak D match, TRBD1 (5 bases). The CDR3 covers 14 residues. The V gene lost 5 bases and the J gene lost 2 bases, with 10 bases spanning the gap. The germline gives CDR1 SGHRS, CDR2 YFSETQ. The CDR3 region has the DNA TGCGCCAGCAGGGTCCAGGGAAACACCGGGGAGCTGTTTTTT. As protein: CASRVQGNTGELFF.

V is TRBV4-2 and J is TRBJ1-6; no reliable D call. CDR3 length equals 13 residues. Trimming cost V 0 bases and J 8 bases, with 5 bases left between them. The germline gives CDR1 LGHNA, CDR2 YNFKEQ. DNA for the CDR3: TGTGCCAGCAGCCAAGATTGGGATTCACCCCTCCACTTT. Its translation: CASSQDWDSPLHF.

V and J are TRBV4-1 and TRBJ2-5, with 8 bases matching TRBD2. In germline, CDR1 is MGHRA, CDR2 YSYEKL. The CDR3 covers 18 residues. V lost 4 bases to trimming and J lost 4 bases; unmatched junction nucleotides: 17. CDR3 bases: TGCGCCAGCAGCCGAGATCCCGGAGTAGCGGGAAGTGGAGAGACCCAGTACTTC. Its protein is CASSRDPGVAGSGETQYF.

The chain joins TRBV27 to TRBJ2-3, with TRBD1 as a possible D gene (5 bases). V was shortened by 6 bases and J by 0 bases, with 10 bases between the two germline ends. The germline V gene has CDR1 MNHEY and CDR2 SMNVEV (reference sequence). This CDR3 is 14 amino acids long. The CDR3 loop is CASSSRASTDTQYF. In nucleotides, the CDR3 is TGTGCCAGCAGCTCCAGGGCCAGCACAGATACGCAGTATTTT.

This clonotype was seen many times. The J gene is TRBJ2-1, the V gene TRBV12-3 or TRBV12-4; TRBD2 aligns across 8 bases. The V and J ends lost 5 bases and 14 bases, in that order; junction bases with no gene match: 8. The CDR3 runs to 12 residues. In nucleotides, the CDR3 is TGTGCCAGCAGTCCGGGCCCACTAGCGGAGTTCTTC. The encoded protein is CASSPGPLAEFF.

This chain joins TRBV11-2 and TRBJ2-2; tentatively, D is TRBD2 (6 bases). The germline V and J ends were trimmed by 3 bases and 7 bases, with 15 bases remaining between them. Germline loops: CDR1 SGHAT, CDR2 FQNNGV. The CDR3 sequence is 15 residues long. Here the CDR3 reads CASSLEGFGVGELFF. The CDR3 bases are TGTGCCAGCAGCTTGGAGGGGTTTGGAGTCGGGGAGCTGTTTTTT.

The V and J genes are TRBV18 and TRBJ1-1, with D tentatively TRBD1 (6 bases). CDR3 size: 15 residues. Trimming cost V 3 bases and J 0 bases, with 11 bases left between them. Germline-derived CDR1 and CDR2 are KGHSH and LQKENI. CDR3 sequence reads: CASSPVQGLNTEAFF. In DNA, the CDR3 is TGTGCCAGCTCACCCGTACAGGGATTGAACACTGAAGCTTTCTTT.

DNA of the CDR3: TGTGCCAGCAGTGGACGCCCTCCATCGGCCCTCCACTTT. Encoded protein: CASSGRPPSALHF. The chain has TRBV9 and TRBJ1-6; unclear D gene. The ends were cut back, 5 bases at V and 14 bases at J, with 17 bases in the middle. The CDR3 is 13 amino acids. Germline V lookup: CDR1 SGDLS, CDR2 YYNGEE.

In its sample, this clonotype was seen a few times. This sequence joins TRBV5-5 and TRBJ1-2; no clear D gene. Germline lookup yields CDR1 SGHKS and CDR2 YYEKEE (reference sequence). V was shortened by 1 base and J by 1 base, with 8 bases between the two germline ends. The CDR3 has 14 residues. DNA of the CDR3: TGTGCCAGCAGCTTGAGGCAGATTAACTATGGCTACACCTTC. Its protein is CASSLRQINYGYTF.

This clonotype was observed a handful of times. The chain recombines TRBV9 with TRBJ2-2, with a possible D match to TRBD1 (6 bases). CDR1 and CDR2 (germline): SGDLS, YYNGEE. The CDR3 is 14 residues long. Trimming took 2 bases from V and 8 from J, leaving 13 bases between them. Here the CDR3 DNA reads TGTGCCAGCAGCGTCCCTGGGGGCGTGGGGGAGCTGTTTTTT. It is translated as CASSVPGGVGELFF.

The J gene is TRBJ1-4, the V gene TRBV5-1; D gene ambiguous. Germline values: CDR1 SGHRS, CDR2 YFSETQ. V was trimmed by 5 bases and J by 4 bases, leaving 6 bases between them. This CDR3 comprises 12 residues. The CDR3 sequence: CASRTDNEKLFF. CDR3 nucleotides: TGCGCCAGCAGAACGGATAATGAAAAACTGTTTTTT. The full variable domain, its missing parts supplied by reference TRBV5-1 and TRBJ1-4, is KAGVTQTPRYLIKTRGQQVTLSCSPISGHRSVSWYQQTPGQGLQFLFEYFSETQRNKGNFPGRFSGRQFSNSRSEMNVSTLELGDSALYLCASRTDNEKLFFGSGTQLSVL.

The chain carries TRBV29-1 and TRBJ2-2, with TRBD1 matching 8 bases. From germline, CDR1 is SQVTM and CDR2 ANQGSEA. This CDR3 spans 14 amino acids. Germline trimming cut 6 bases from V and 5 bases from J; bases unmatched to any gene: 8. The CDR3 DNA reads TGCAGCGTGGGCGGACAGGGCGGGACCGGGGAGCTGTTTTTT. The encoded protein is CSVGGQGGTGELFF.

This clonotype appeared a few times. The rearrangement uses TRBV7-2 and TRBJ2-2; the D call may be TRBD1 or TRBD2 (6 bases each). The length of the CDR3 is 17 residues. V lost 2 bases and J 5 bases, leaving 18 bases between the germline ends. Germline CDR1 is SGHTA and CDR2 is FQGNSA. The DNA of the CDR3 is TGTGCCAGCAGCTTACCGGGGGACACCAGAAGAACCGGGGAGCTGTTTTTT. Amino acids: CASSLPGDTRRTGELFF.

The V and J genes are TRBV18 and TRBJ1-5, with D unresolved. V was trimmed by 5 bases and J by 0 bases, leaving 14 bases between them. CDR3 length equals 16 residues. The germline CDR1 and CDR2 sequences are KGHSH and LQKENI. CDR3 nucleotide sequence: TGTGCCAGCTCATCCCGGCAGGATGGTAGCAATCAGCCCCAGCATTTT. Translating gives CASSSRQDGSNQPQHF.

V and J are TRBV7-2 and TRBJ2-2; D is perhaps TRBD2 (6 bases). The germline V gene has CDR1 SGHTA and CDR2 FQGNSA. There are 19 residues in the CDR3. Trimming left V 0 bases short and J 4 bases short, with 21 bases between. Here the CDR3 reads CASSLAIGGSGNSTGELFF. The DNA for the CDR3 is TGTGCCAGCAGCTTAGCTATAGGAGGTAGCGGTAACTCCACCGGGGAGCTGTTTTTT.

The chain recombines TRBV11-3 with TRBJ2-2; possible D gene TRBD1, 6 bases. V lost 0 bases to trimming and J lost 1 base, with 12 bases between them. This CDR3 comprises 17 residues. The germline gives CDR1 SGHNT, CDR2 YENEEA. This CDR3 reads CASSLDYGTQNTGELFF. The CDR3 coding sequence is TGTGCCAGCAGCTTAGATTACGGGACACAGAACACCGGGGAGCTGTTTTTT.